This is a list of T cell receptor beta chains from one sample in a study of blood T cell repertoires in COVID-19. Sequenced by immunoSEQ multiplex PCR; TCRdb stores in-frame clones only, minus some. The data show tens of thousands of clones, with 84% seen just once and around 3.4% held by the top ten. The sample taken for sequencing was peripheral blood. The receptors were sampled from a man in his fifties or sixties with acute or convalescent COVID-19. The CDR3 runs from the conserved cysteine through the conserved F or W. A D gene is named only where the DNA matches it firmly. The size field is filled for only some rows; it gives once, few, many or a size class.

D gene,clone size,V gene,J gene,CDR3 DNA,CDR3 protein
-,few,TRBV6-2/TRBV6-3,TRBJ2-7,TGTGCCAGCAGCCCTTTGGCAGGCTACGAGCAGTACTTC,CASSPLAGYEQYF
-,once,TRBV27,TRBJ2-1,TGTGCCAGCAGTTTGAGTGCTAGCGAGTACAATGAGCAGTTCTTC,CASSLSASEYNEQFF
-,-,TRBV7-9,TRBJ2-3,TGTGCCAGCAGCTTAGGTGGAGCGTCAGATACGCAGTATTTT,CASSLGGASDTQYF
TRBD1,-,TRBV7-8,TRBJ1-1,TGTGCCAGCAGCCATGACAGGGGGGGAGCTTTCTTT,CASSHDRGGAFF
-,-,TRBV11-1,TRBJ1-6,TGTGCCAGCAGCGAACTCGGGGTTTCACCCCTCCACTTT,CASSELGVSPLHF
TRBD2,once,TRBV11-3,TRBJ2-3,TGTGCCAGCAGCTCAAGGGGGACTAGCGCCGACACAGATACGCAGTATTTT,CASSSRGTSADTDTQYF
-,-,TRBV5-5,TRBJ1-2,TGTGCCAGCAGCTTTCTCCCCGACTATGGCTACACCTTC,CASSFLPDYGYTF
TRBD2,-,TRBV28,TRBJ2-3,TGTGCCAGCAGTTTACCGTCGGGACTAGCGGGTATCACAGATACGCAGTATTTT,CASSLPSGLAGITDTQYF
-,once,TRBV30,TRBJ1-6,TGTGCCTGGAGTGCTTCGAATTCACCCCTCCACTTT,CAWSASNSPLHF
-,-,TRBV3-1/TRBV3-2,TRBJ1-6,TGTGCCAGCAGCCAAGATTTGCCAGGGTACTCACCCCTCCACTTT,CASSQDLPGYSPLHF
TRBD1,-,TRBV30,TRBJ1-5,TGTGCCTGGAGTGCCCTCAACAGGGGTAGCAATCAGCCCCAGCATTTT,CAWSALNRGSNQPQHF
TRBD1,once,TRBV5-1,TRBJ1-1,TGCGCCAGCAGCCATATACCTGGACAGGGGGCTTATATGAACACTGAAGCTTTCTTT,CASSHIPGQGAYMNTEAFF
-,-,TRBV6-2/TRBV6-3,TRBJ2-4,TGTGCCAGCAGTCTAGCATCCTTAGCCAAAAACATTCAGTACTTC,CASSLASLAKNIQYF
TRBD1,-,TRBV10-3,TRBJ2-5,TGTGCCATCAGCCTGTACAGGGGGCAAGAGACCCAGTACTTC,CAISLYRGQETQYF
-,-,TRBV5-1,TRBJ2-1,TGCGCCAGCAGCTCGAACGGTGAGCAGTTCTTC,CASSSNGEQFF
TRBD2,-,TRBV5-6,TRBJ2-3,TGTGCCAGCAGCTTGGCCCTAGCGGGAACAGATACGCAGTATTTT,CASSLALAGTDTQYF
-,-,TRBV24-1,TRBJ1-6,TGTGCCACCAGTGAGGAGGGTTGGAATTCACCCCTCCACTTT,CATSEEGWNSPLHF
TRBD1,-,TRBV6-5,TRBJ1-1,TGTGCCACCTCTAGACAGGGTGGGACTGAAGCTTTCTTT,CATSRQGGTEAFF
TRBD1,-,TRBV9,TRBJ1-1,TGTGCCAGCAGCGTAGCGGGACAGGGGGCGCCTGAAGCTTTCTTT,CASSVAGQGAPEAFF
TRBD2,-,TRBV7-9,TRBJ2-1,TGTGCCAGCAGTATCGGGACTAGCGCCTCTCATGAGCAGTTCTTC,CASSIGTSASHEQFF
TRBD1,-,TRBV7-3,TRBJ2-1,TGTGCCAGCAGCTTGGGATACAGGGGCTCCTACAATGAGCAGTTCTTC,CASSLGYRGSYNEQFF
TRBD1,-,TRBV5-8,TRBJ1-3,TGTGCCAGCAGCCTGGGACAGGGAAACACCATATATTTT,CASSLGQGNTIYF
-,-,TRBV30,TRBJ2-5,TGTGCCTGGGGTCGACTCCGCTCCCAGTACTTC,CAWGRLRSQYF
-,-,TRBV19,TRBJ1-5,TGTGCCAGTACCTTACAGGGTGAGGCGCGCGAAAATCAGCCCCAGCATTTT,CASTLQGEARENQPQHF
-,-,TRBV4-1,TRBJ2-1,TGCGCCAGCAGCATAGGGCGGGGCAATGAGCAGTTCTTC,CASSIGRGNEQFF
-,-,TRBV5-6,TRBJ2-3,TGTGCCAGCAGCTCCAAGCGGTTAGGCACAGATACGCAGTATTTT,CASSSKRLGTDTQYF
TRBD1,-,TRBV7-9,TRBJ1-2,TGTGCCAGCAGCGAAGGCAGGGGGCGGGACTATGGCTACACCTTC,CASSEGRGRDYGYTF